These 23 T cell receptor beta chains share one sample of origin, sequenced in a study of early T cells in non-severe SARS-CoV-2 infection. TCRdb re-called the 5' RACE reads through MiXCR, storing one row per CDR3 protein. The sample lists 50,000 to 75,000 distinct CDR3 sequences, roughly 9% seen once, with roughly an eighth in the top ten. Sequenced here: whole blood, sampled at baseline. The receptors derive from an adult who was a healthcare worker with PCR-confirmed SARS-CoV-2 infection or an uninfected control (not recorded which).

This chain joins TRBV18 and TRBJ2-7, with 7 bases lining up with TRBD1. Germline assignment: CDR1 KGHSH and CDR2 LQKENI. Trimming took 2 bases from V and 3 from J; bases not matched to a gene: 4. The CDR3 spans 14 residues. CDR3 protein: CASSPTDRIYEQYF. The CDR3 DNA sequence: TGTGCCAGCTCACCAACGGACAGGATCTACGAGCAGTACTTC.

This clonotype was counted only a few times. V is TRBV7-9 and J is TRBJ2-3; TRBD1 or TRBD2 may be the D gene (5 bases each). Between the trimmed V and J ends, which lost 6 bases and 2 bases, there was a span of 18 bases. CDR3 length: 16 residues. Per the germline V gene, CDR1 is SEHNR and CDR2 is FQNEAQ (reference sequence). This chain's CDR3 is CASSPIRGVNTDTQYF. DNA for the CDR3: TGTGCCAGCAGTCCGATACGGGGCGTTAACACAGATACGCAGTATTTT.

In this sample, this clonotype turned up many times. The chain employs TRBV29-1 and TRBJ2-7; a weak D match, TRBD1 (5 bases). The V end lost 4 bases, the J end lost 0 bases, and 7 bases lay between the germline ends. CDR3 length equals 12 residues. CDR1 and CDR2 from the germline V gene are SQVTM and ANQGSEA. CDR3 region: CSVGQSSYEQYF. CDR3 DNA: TGCAGCGTTGGACAGAGCTCCTACGAGCAGTACTTC.

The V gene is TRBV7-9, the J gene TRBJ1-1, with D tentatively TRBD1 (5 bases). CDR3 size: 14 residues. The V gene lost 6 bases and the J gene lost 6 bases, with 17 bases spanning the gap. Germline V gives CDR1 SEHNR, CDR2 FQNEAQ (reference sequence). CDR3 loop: CASRGRGERAEAFF. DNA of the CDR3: TGTGCCAGCAGAGGACGGGGCGAGCGGGCTGAAGCTTTCTTT.

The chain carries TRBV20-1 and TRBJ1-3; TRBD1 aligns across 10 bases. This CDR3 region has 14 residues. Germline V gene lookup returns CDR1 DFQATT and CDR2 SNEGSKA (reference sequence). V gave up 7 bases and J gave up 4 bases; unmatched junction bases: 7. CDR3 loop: CSVRQGARGNTIYF. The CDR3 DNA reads TGCAGTGTTCGACAGGGGGCGAGGGGAAACACCATATATTTT.

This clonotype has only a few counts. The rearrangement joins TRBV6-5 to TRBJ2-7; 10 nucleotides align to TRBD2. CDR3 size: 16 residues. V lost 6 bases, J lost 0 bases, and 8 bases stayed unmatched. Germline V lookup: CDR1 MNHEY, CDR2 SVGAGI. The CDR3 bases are TGTGCCAGCAGCGACGGACTAGCGGATCCCTCCTACGAGCAGTACTTC. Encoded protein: CASSDGLADPSYEQYF.

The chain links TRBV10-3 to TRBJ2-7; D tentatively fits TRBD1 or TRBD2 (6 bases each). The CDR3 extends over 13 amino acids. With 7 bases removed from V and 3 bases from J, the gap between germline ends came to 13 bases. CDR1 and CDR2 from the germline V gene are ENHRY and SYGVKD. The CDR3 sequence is CAINGGEDYEQYF. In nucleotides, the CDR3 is TGTGCCATCAACGGGGGCGAGGACTACGAGCAGTACTTC.

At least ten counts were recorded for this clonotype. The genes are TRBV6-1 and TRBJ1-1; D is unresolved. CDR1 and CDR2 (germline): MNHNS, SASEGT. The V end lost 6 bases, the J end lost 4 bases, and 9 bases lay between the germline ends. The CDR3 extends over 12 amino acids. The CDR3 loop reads CASSPTGTEAFF. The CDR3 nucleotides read TGTGCCAGCAGCCCGACGGGCACTGAAGCTTTCTTT.

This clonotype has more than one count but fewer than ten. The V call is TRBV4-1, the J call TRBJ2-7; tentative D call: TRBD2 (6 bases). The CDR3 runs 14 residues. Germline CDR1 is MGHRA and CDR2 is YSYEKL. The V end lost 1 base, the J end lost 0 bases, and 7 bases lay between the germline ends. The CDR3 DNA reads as TGCGCCAGCAGCCAAGTCGGGAGCTCCTACGAGCAGTACTTC. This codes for CASSQVGSSYEQYF.

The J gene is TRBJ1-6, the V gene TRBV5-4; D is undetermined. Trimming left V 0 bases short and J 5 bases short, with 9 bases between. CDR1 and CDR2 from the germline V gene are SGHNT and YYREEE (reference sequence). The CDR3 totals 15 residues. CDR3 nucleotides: TGTGCCAGCAGCTTGGGCAGGAGAGATAATTCACCCCTCCACTTT. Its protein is CASSLGRRDNSPLHF.

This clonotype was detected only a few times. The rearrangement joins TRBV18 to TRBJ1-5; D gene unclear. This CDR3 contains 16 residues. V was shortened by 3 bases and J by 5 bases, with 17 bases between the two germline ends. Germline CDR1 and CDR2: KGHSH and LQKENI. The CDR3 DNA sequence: TGTGCCAGCTCACCGAGTTTTGAGGGAGGCGATCAGCCCCAGCATTTT. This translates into CASSPSFEGGDQPQHF.

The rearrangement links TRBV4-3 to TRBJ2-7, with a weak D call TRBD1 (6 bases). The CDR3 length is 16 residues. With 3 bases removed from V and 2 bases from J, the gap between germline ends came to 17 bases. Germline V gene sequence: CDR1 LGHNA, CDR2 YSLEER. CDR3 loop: CASSQSATGETYEQYF. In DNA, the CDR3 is TGCGCCAGCAGCCAGTCCGCGACAGGCGAAACCTACGAGCAGTACTTC.

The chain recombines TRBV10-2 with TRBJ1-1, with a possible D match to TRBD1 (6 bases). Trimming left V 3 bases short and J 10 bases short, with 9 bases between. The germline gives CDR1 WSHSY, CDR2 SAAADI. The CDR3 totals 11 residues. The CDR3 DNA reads TGCGCCAGCAGTGAAAGGGGGGGAGCTTTCTTT. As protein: CASSERGGAFF.

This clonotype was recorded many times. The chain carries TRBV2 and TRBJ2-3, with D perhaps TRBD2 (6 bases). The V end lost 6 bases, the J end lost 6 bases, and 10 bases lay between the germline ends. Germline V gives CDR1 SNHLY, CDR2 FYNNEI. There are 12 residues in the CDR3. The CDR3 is CASRREDDTQYF. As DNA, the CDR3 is TGTGCCAGCAGGAGGGAGGATGATACGCAGTATTTT.

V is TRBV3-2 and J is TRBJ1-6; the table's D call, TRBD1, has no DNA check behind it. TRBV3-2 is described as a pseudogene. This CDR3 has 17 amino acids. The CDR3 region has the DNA TGTGCCTGCAGCCACGAGGACATTACAGGGTTGGAATCACCCCTCCACTTT. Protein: CACSHEDITGLESPLHF.

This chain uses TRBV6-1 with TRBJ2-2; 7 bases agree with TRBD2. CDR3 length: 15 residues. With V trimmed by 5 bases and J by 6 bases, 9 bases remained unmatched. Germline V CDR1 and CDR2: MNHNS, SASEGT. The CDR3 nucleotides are TGTGCCAGCAGTCTCTCCAGCGGGATACCCGGGGAGCTGTTTTTT. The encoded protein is CASSLSSGIPGELFF.

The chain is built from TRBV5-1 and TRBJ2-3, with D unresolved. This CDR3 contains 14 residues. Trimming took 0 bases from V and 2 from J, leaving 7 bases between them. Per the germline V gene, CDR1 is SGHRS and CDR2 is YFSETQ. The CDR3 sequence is CASSLGSFTDTQYF. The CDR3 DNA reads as TGCGCCAGCAGCTTGGGAAGTTTCACAGATACGCAGTATTTT.

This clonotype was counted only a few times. The CDR3 DNA follows: TGTGCCAGCAGTTTAAGTCCGAACACCGGGGAGCTGTTTTTT. It yields the protein CASSLSPNTGELFF. J is TRBJ2-2 and V is TRBV28; D not certain. Trimming removed 2 bases at V and 0 bases at J, with 4 bases between. The CDR3 has 14 amino acids. Germline CDR1 MDHEN, CDR2 SYDVKM. Drawing the rest from reference TRBV28 and TRBJ2-2, the complete variable domain is DVKVTQSSRYLVKRTGEKVFLECVQDMDHENMFWYRQDPGLGLRLIYFSYDVKMKEKGDIPEGYSVSREKKERFSLILESASTNQTSMYLCASSLSPNTGELFFGEGSRLTVL.

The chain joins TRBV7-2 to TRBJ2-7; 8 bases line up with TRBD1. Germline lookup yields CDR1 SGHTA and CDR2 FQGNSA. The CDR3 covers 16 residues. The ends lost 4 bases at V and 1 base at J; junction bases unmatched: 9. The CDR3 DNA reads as TGTGCCAGCAGCTCTTGGGACAGGATCGCTTCCTACGAGCAGTACTTC. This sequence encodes CASSSWDRIASYEQYF.

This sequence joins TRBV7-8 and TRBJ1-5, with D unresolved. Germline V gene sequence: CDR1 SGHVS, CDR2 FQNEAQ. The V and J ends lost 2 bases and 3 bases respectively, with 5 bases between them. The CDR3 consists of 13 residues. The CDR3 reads CASSLQSNQPQHF. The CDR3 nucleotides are TGTGCCAGCAGCTTACAGTCCAATCAGCCCCAGCATTTT.

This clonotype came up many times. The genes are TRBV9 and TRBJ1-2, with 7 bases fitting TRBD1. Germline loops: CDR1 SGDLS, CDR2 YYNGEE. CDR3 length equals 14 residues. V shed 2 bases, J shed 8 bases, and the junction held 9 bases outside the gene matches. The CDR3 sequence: CASSVDRTLGGYTF. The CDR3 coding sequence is TGTGCCAGCAGCGTGGACAGGACCCTAGGGGGCTACACCTTC.

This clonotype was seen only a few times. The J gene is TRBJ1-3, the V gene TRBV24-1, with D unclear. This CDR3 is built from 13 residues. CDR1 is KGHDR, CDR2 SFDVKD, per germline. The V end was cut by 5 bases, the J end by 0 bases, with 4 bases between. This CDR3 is CATSGSSGNTIYF. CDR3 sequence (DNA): TGTGCCACCAGTGGAAGCTCTGGAAACACCATATATTTT.

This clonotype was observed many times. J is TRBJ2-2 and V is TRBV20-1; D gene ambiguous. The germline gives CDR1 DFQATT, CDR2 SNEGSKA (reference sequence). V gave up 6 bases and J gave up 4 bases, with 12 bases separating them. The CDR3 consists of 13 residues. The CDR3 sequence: CSASYPSTGELFF. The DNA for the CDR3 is TGCAGTGCAAGTTACCCGAGCACCGGGGAGCTGTTTTTT.